This T cell receptor (beta chain) is drawn from a study of identical twins. The cDNA had a unique molecular identifier and a template-switch universal primer site. TCRdb called the 5' RACE reads again in MiXCR, with one record for every CDR3 protein. The sample contains about 900,000 distinct CDR3 sequences, 9% to 15% of which appear only once. A word on this clonotype: Its antigen is not known.

The CDR3 contains 15 residues. The germline CDR1 and CDR2 sequences are SGHDN and FVKESK. The V end lost 0 bases, the J end lost 5 bases, and 12 bases lay between the germline ends. The study, taken as a whole, reports: Abundant beta clonotypes from cord blood bore fewer insertions; memory repertoires lacked this pattern. Recombination models fit unrelated individuals' TCR alpha sharing but underestimated twins'.

Separately, the same data were catalogued under a study of yellow fever vaccine responses in identical twins.

The material sequenced was PBMCs. This rearrangement joins TRBV14 to TRBJ2-3; D gene unclear. This TCR was sampled from a woman under 30 in good health. The CDR3 sequence: CASSQEVVGKDTQYF. CDR3 in DNA: TGTGCCAGCAGCCAAGAGGTTGTGGGGAAAGATACGCAGTATTTT.